Below are 8 T cell receptor beta chains sequenced from a single sample in a study of CD8+CD57+ T cells in acquired aplastic anemia. Using genomic DNA as the template, TCR beta VDJ and CDR3 profiling was carried out. Using its own MiXCR run on the reads, TCRdb lists one record per CDR3 protein. This repertoire shows about 180,000 distinct CDR3 sequences, approximately 45% found once; its top ten account for approximately 2.9%. Sequencing was performed on sorted CD4+, CD8+, or CD8+CD57+ T cells (not recorded which) from PBMCs. The receptors come from a human donor in good health.

V is TRBV4-1 and J is TRBJ1-6, with D perhaps matching TRBD1 (6 bases). Germline CDR1 and CDR2: MGHRA and YSYEKL. The CDR3 has 16 amino acids. V lost 0 bases, J lost 6 bases, and 12 bases lay in between. The CDR3 DNA reads as TGCGCCAGCAGCCAAGATTGGCAGGGGTCTAATTCACCCCTCCACTTT. Translating it yields CASSQDWQGSNSPLHF.

CDR3 sequence: CSAGTTNTEAFF. The CDR3 nucleotides read TGCAGCGCCGGGACAACGAACACTGAAGCTTTCTTT. The chain links TRBV29-1 to TRBJ1-1; possible D gene TRBD1, 6 bases. This CDR3 spans 12 amino acids. Germline V lookup: CDR1 SQVTM, CDR2 ANQGSEA. The ends were cut back, 7 bases at V and 1 base at J, with 10 bases in the middle.

This clonotype was seen repeatedly, ten times or more. The J gene is TRBJ2-3, the V gene TRBV5-1; D possibly matches TRBD1 or TRBD2 (5 bases each). Trimming left V 6 bases short and J 2 bases short, with 16 bases between. Looked up from germline, CDR1 is SGHRS and CDR2 is YFSETQ. CDR3 length equals 15 residues. CDR3 in amino acids: CASTVSGGSTDTQYF. CDR3 coding DNA: TGCGCCAGCACCGTATCTGGGGGATCCACAGATACGCAGTATTTT.

V and J are TRBV20-1 and TRBJ2-3, with no clear D. This CDR3 region has 11 residues. V was pared by 8 bases and J by 2 bases, with 8 bases between. The germline V gene encodes CDR1 DFQATT and CDR2 SNEGSKA (reference sequence). The CDR3 nucleotides are TGCAGTATTAAATACACAGATACGCAGTATTTT. Residues: CSIKYTDTQYF.

V is TRBV29-1 and J is TRBJ2-5, with TRBD2 identical over 7 bases. The V gene's germline CDR1 is SQVTM and CDR2 ANQGSEA. The CDR3 loop spans 13 amino acids. J lost 5 bases, V lost 2 bases, and 5 bases had no gene match. The CDR3 DNA sequence: TGCAGCGTTGAAAGGGAGGGCGCCGAGACCCAGTACTTC. Translation gives CSVEREGAETQYF.

This chain uses TRBV5-5 with TRBJ1-2; no definite D call. The V gene lost 1 base and the J gene lost 8 bases, with 21 bases spanning the gap. CDR3 size: 16 residues. The V gene's germline CDR1 is SGHKS and CDR2 YYEKEE (reference sequence). This CDR3 reads CASSLFQDPPGEGYTF. The CDR3 DNA follows: TGTGCCAGCAGCTTGTTCCAGGATCCGCCTGGGGAGGGCTACACCTTC. Complete variable domain (other parts from reference TRBV5-5 and TRBJ1-2): DAGVTQSPTHLIKTRGQQVTLRCSPISGHKSVSWYQQVLGQGPQFIFQYYEKEERGRGNFPDRFSARQFPNYSSELNVNALLLGDSALYLCASSLFQDPPGEGYTFGSGTRLTVV.

In DNA, the CDR3 is TGTGCCAGCAGGGAGACAGGGAGTACGCAGTATTTT. This encodes CASRETGSTQYF. The rearrangement links TRBV2 to TRBJ2-3, with 7 bases aligning to TRBD1. CDR3 length: 12 residues. Germline CDR1 SNHLY, CDR2 FYNNEI. V was clipped by 6 bases and J by 8 bases; unmatched bases: 5.

For this clonotype: Just one base apart from a much larger clone, this may be a read error. The rearrangement joins TRBV9 to TRBJ2-1; the match to TRBD2 covers 11 bases. Trimming at V came to 1 base and at J to 11 bases, leaving 8 bases not matched to a gene. This CDR3 is 15 amino acids long. The germline V gene encodes CDR1 SGDLS and CDR2 YYNGEE. CDR3 nucleotide sequence: TGTGCCAGCAGCGTAACTAGCGGGAGTTTGTATCAGCAGTTCTTC. This gives the protein CASSVTSGSLYQQFF.